Each of the 8 T cell receptor beta chains below was sequenced from the same sample in a study of molecular identifiers for immune sequencing clone quantification. TCRdb called the PCR reads again in MiXCR, with one record for every CDR3 protein. The sample lists some 680,000 distinct CDR3 sequences, about 25% occurring once. The sample consisted of naive CD8+ T cells from blood, with Jurkat cell RNA spiked in. This sample's subset: FACS-sorted CD8+CD4-CCR7+CD45RA+ naive T cells. These receptors all stem from a human donor in good health. Some libraries in this study had Jurkat cell RNA spiked in.

This chain connects TRBV19 to TRBJ2-3; TRBD2 aligns across 7 bases. This CDR3 comprises 15 residues. With V trimmed by 2 bases and J by 3 bases, 5 bases remained unmatched. CDR1 is LNHDA, CDR2 SQIVND, per germline (reference sequence). This CDR3 reads CASSIPGAGTDTQYF. In nucleotides, the CDR3 is TGTGCCAGTAGTATACCGGGAGCGGGGACAGATACGCAGTATTTT.

This clonotype was seen repeatedly, ten times or more. The chain recombines TRBV6-2 or TRBV6-3 with TRBJ2-3; TRBD1 matches at 9 bases. Per the germline V gene, CDR1 is MNHEY and CDR2 is SVGEGT. The V and J ends lost 2 bases and 2 bases, in that order; junction bases with no gene match: 11. This CDR3 contains 18 residues. CDR3 in DNA: TGTGCCAGCAGTTACCGGGACAGGGTCCTTCTCTCCACAGATACGCAGTATTTT. Its translation: CASSYRDRVLLSTDTQYF.

The table lists this clonotype with many counts. J is TRBJ2-7 and V is TRBV30; 9 bases line up with TRBD1. V was clipped by 1 base and J by 2 bases; unmatched bases: 3. The V gene's germline CDR1 is GTSNPN and CDR2 SVGIG (reference sequence). The CDR3 is 14 amino acids. CDR3 loop: CAWSAYRGPYEQYF. The CDR3 bases are TGTGCCTGGAGTGCCTACAGGGGGCCCTACGAGCAGTACTTC.

Notes on this clonotype: A much more abundant neighbour one base away suggests this may be a read error. The CDR3 DNA follows: TGTGCCAGCAGCCCGGGGGTTAGCGCCTACAATGAGCAGTTCTTC. Protein: CASSPGVSAYNEQFF. This rearrangement joins TRBV5-6 to TRBJ2-1; TRBD2 is a possible D gene (6 bases). V lost 4 bases to trimming and J lost 2 bases, with 13 bases between them. CDR3 length: 15 residues. Germline values: CDR1 SGHDT, CDR2 YYEEEE.

This clonotype was counted many times. The chain links TRBV5-1 to TRBJ2-1; D gene ambiguous. Germline-derived CDR1 and CDR2 are SGHRS and YFSETQ. Trimming stripped 4 bases from V and 5 bases from J, with 13 bases between. The CDR3 runs 14 residues. The CDR3 protein is CASSPWTEDNEQFF. CDR3 sequence (DNA): TGCGCCAGCAGCCCCTGGACGGAAGACAATGAGCAGTTCTTC.

The chain links TRBV6-6 to TRBJ1-3, with 10 bases matching TRBD1. V dropped 2 bases and J dropped 7; count of bases not matched to a gene: 8. The CDR3 is 16 amino acids. Germline values: CDR1 MNHNY, CDR2 SVGAGI (reference sequence). As DNA, the CDR3 is TGTGCCAGCAGTTACCTGACGGCGGGACAGGGGAACACCATATATTTT. It translates to CASSYLTAGQGNTIYF.

This clonotype was detected ten times or more. The genes are TRBV28 and TRBJ1-4; TRBD1 might be the D (5 bases). Germline CDR1 reads MDHEN; CDR2 reads SYDVKM. Trimming stripped 6 bases from V and 7 bases from J, with 15 bases between. There are 14 residues in the CDR3. In DNA form, the CDR3 reads TGTGCCAGCAGCCTCAGGGTTTTTGGTGAAAAACTGTTTTTT. It encodes CASSLRVFGEKLFF.

In its sample, this clonotype was seen a few times. This chain links TRBV4-1 with TRBJ1-2, with a tentative D call TRBD1 (6 bases). The CDR3 contains 19 residues. V was cut by 1 base and J by 1 base, with 22 bases left in between. Per the germline V gene, CDR1 is MGHRA and CDR2 is YSYEKL. The chain's CDR3 is CASSQVIPRRGGRNYGYTF. CDR3 sequence (DNA): TGCGCCAGCAGCCAAGTGATTCCCCGCCGCGGGGGGCGTAACTATGGCTACACCTTC.